What follows describes a single T cell receptor beta chain. What it binds is not known. PCR amplification relied on 60 Vbeta primers (plus 13 Jbeta primers). Only in-frame clones appear in the TCRdb table, and some are missing; sequencing was by immunoSEQ multiplex PCR. The repertoire consists of 140,000 or so clones, with 75% to 90% occurring once and the leading ten covering 1.2%. The source of the sample is a study of cytomegalovirus exposure and HLA in healthy donors. Whole-study results and caveats: Immune exposure data for these donors was limited to CMV serostatus. For most TCR beta V segments, an earlier analysis put the productive rate at about 87% or about 30% of the time. One variant, a missense change in DCLRE1C, was linked in a later analysis to TCR beta V- and J-gene trimming. Among TCR sequences, most were rare, though some public TCRs appeared in many donors.

Trimming took off 0 bases at V and 3 bases at J, with 9 bases between the two ends. Germline V gene data show CDR1 as GTSNPN and CDR2 as SVGIG (reference sequence). This CDR3 spans 13 amino acids. The chain carries TRBV30 and TRBJ2-7; tentative D call: TRBD2 (6 bases). Sequences were obtained from PBMCs. This receptor was taken from a female donor in good health and CMV-seronegative. The DNA for the CDR3 is TGTGCCTGGAGTGTCGGGAGCGGCTACGAGCAGTACTTC. Its protein product is CAWSVGSGYEQYF.